These 26 T cell receptor beta chains share one sample of origin, sequenced in a study of OX40 agonist ivuxolimab in advanced cancers. Libraries were prepared by immunoSEQ multiplex PCR; TCRdb keeps only in-frame clonotypes and omits some of them. The repertoire has about 70,000 clones, about 86% of them found once; the top ten carry approximately 2.1%. The starting material was CD4+ or CD8+ T cells sorted from blood, obtained in a trial of the OX40 agonist ivuxolimab. The receptor source for this set is an adult with an advanced solid tumor such as melanoma, head and neck, liver or kidney cancer.

The chain uses TRBV29-1 and TRBJ1-1; possibly TRBD1 for D (5 bases). Germline lookup yields CDR1 SQVTM and CDR2 ANQGSEA. This CDR3 has 12 amino acids. With 6 bases removed from V and 11 bases from J, the gap between germline ends came to 19 bases. CDR3 sequence: CSVGRDGTAAFF. In DNA form, the CDR3 reads TGCAGCGTCGGAAGAGATGGGACCGCGGCTTTCTTT.

In DNA form, the CDR3 reads TGTGCCAGCAGCTTAACAAAGAACACTGAAGCTTTCTTT. Translated, it gives CASSLTKNTEAFF. The chain employs TRBV7-9 and TRBJ1-1; D gene unclear. From germline, CDR1 is SEHNR and CDR2 FQNEAQ (reference sequence). The CDR3 is 13 amino acids. Trimming removed 2 bases at V and 1 base at J, with 5 bases between.

The J gene is TRBJ2-2, the V gene TRBV29-1; 7 nucleotides match TRBD1. CDR1 is SQVTM, CDR2 ANQGSEA, per germline. The junction had 4 bases not matched to a gene; V was cut back by 6 bases and J by 6 bases. This CDR3 is 12 amino acids long. CDR3 region: CSVRTGPGELFF. The CDR3 DNA reads TGCAGCGTCCGGACAGGACCCGGGGAGCTGTTTTTT.

This clone was recorded only once. The chain uses TRBV18 and TRBJ2-7; D is uncertain. The CDR3 consists of 14 residues. Germline values: CDR1 KGHSH, CDR2 LQKENI. V was shortened by 1 base and J by 2 bases, with 9 bases between the two germline ends. The CDR3 sequence is CASSPLASTYEQYF. The CDR3 region has the DNA TGTGCCAGCTCACCACTGGCCAGTACCTACGAGCAGTACTTC.

J is TRBJ2-5 and V is TRBV5-1; D is ambiguous. V lost 4 bases and J lost 7, with 14 bases in between. CDR1 and CDR2 from the germline V gene are SGHRS and YFSETQ. This CDR3 has 13 amino acids. CDR3 nucleotides: TGCGCCAGCAGCGCTGACATTGAAGGGACCCAGTACTTC. The encoded protein is CASSADIEGTQYF.

The gene calls are TRBV6-1 and TRBJ1-5; TRBD1 matches at 12 bases. This CDR3 comprises 16 residues. Trimming cost V 4 bases and J 5 bases; bases outside gene matches: 6. Per germline, CDR1 MNHNS and CDR2 SASEGT. The CDR3 loop is CASSASGTGGHQPQHF. The CDR3 nucleotides read TGTGCCAGCAGTGCCTCCGGGACAGGGGGCCATCAGCCCCAGCATTTT.

This chain joins TRBV6-6 and TRBJ1-2; 7 bases line up with TRBD1. V lost 6 bases and J lost 8; bases outside the gene matches: 9. This CDR3 is built from 13 residues. The V gene's germline CDR1 is MNHNY and CDR2 SVGAGI (reference sequence). CDR3 residues: CASSLTGAGGYTF. In DNA, the CDR3 is TGTGCCAGCAGCTTAACAGGGGCGGGCGGCTACACCTTC.

The V call is TRBV30, the J call TRBJ1-2, with D perhaps TRBD1 (5 bases). In germline, CDR1 is GTSNPN, CDR2 SVGIG (reference sequence). The CDR3 is 13 amino acids. The V gene lost 0 bases and the J gene lost 3 bases, with 8 bases spanning the gap. CDR3 sequence (DNA): TGTGCCTGGAGTGTCAGGGAAGACTATGGCTACACCTTC. Protein product: CAWSVREDYGYTF.

The rearrangement joins TRBV2 to TRBJ2-7; 7 bases fit TRBD2. V dropped 11 bases and J dropped 3; count of bases not matched to a gene: 10. Looked up from germline, CDR1 is SNHLY and CDR2 is FYNNEI. CDR3 length: 13 amino acids. The CDR3 region is CAARRGLIYEQYF. In DNA form, the CDR3 reads TGTGCCGCGCGGCGGGGACTAATCTACGAGCAGTACTTC.

This chain uses TRBV2 with TRBJ2-5, with TRBD2 matching over 10 bases. Germline V CDR1 and CDR2: SNHLY, FYNNEI. This CDR3 has 15 amino acids. The J segment lost 4 bases and the V segment lost 6 bases, leaving 8 bases of the junction unmatched. The DNA of the CDR3 is TGTGCCAGCAGCACAGCGGGGGGGCCGGGAGAGACCCAGTACTTC. It codes for CASSTAGGPGETQYF.

The V and J genes are TRBV2 and TRBJ2-1, with 8 bases matching TRBD1. With 9 bases clipped from V and 7 bases from J, the junction kept 8 bases outside the gene matches. The CDR3 consists of 13 residues. Germline CDR1 is SNHLY and CDR2 is FYNNEI. CDR3 DNA sequence: TGTGCCAGTCAACAGGGGGGCCTTAATGAGCAGTTCTTC. The encoded protein is CASQQGGLNEQFF.

V and J are TRBV7-2 and TRBJ2-7, with 16 positions matching TRBD2. This CDR3 region has 19 residues. From germline, CDR1 is SGHTA and CDR2 FQGNSA. V lost 6 bases and J lost 1; bases outside the gene matches: 12. CDR3: CASSLPGLAGGPGSYEQYF. The CDR3 nucleotides read TGTGCCAGCAGTCTACCGGGACTAGCGGGAGGGCCGGGGTCCTACGAGCAGTACTTC.

V is TRBV27 and J is TRBJ2-4; D gene ambiguous. This CDR3 spans 13 amino acids. CDR1 is MNHEY and CDR2 is SMNVEV in the germline V gene (reference sequence). V lost 5 bases and J 8 bases, leaving 13 bases between the germline ends. CDR3 residues: CASSGSQRDIQYF. The CDR3 DNA follows: TGTGCCAGCAGTGGAAGTCAAAGGGACATTCAGTACTTC.

The chain recombines TRBV4-3 with TRBJ2-1, with D tentatively TRBD1 (5 bases). V lost 0 bases and J lost 7, with 7 bases in between. The germline V gene has CDR1 LGHNA and CDR2 YSLEER. The CDR3 extends over 13 amino acids. The CDR3 loop is CASSQEPGNEQFF. The CDR3 DNA is TGCGCCAGCAGCCAAGAACCAGGGAATGAGCAGTTCTTC.

The rearrangement links TRBV6-5 to TRBJ1-6; weak D call: TRBD1 (6 bases). The CDR3 has 14 residues. Germline lookup yields CDR1 MNHEY and CDR2 SVGAGI. V lost 3 bases and J lost 10, with 13 bases in between. DNA of the CDR3: TGTGCCAGCAGTTATTCCCAGGGACAATCACCCCTCCACTTT. This codes for CASSYSQGQSPLHF.

The chain recombines TRBV4-1 with TRBJ2-1, with TRBD2 identical over 8 bases. This CDR3 spans 18 amino acids. Trimming removed 0 bases from V and 4 bases from J; junction bases left unmatched: 11. Per the germline V gene, CDR1 is MGHRA and CDR2 is YSYEKL. The DNA of the CDR3 is TGCGCCAGCAGCCAAGATCGGGTGCGGGGGGCCAATTACAATGAGCAGTTCTTC. Protein product: CASSQDRVRGANYNEQFF.

The rearrangement uses TRBV15 and TRBJ1-1; D is undetermined. The CDR3 totals 14 residues. Trimming removed 1 base at V and 1 base at J, with 7 bases between. Germline V lookup: CDR1 LNHNV, CDR2 YYDKDF (reference sequence). In DNA, the CDR3 is TGTGCCACCAGCAGAGTGGTAAGGAACACTGAAGCTTTCTTT. This encodes CATSRVVRNTEAFF.

The chain combines TRBV6-5 with TRBJ1-5; D not resolved. Between the trimmed V and J ends, which lost 5 bases and 7 bases, there was a span of 12 bases. Per germline, CDR1 MNHEY and CDR2 SVGAGI. The CDR3 sequence is 13 residues long. The CDR3, as DNA: TGTGCCAGCAGTCGAGGAGCTTTGCAGCCCCAGCATTTT. Amino acids: CASSRGALQPQHF.

A single count supports this clone. The V and J genes are TRBV5-1 and TRBJ2-5; 9 bases are shared with TRBD2. Per the germline V gene, CDR1 is SGHRS and CDR2 is YFSETQ. The CDR3 is made up of 15 amino acids. The J segment lost 3 bases and the V segment lost 3 bases, leaving 6 bases of the junction unmatched. CDR3 amino acids: CASSYSRGGEETQYF. CDR3 nucleotide sequence: TGCGCCAGCAGCTACTCACGCGGGGGGGAAGAGACCCAGTACTTC.

DNA of the CDR3: TGTGCCAGCAGCCCCTGGGCTCGAGAGCAGTTCTTC. Translation: CASSPWAREQFF. J is TRBJ2-1 and V is TRBV6-6; the D is unclear. V gave up 6 bases and J gave up 10 bases, with 13 bases separating them. This CDR3 contains 12 residues. The V gene's germline CDR1 is MNHNY and CDR2 SVGAGI (reference sequence).

This rearrangement joins TRBV10-1 to TRBJ1-1, with 7 bases aligning to TRBD1. V lost 2 bases, J lost 13 bases, and 4 bases stayed unmatched. Germline V CDR1 and CDR2: WNHNN, SYGVQD (reference sequence). The CDR3 length is 11 residues. The CDR3: CASSEQGGGFF. In nucleotides, the CDR3 is TGCGCCAGCAGTGAGCAGGGGGGGGGTTTCTTT.

In its sample, this clone was seen once. The V gene is TRBV4-2, the J gene TRBJ1-2; D is perhaps TRBD1 (5 bases). The CDR3 is made up of 17 amino acids. CDR1 and CDR2 (germline): LGHNA, YNFKEQ. V lost 1 base to trimming and J lost 2 bases, with 17 bases between them. This CDR3 is CASSQALQVDKNYGYTF. CDR3 sequence (DNA): TGTGCCAGCAGCCAAGCGTTACAGGTAGATAAGAACTATGGCTACACCTTC.

This clone occurred once. The rearrangement links TRBV29-1 to TRBJ2-5; no firm D call. Looked up from germline, CDR1 is SQVTM and CDR2 is ANQGSEA. The V end was cut by 7 bases, the J end by 7 bases, with 16 bases between. The CDR3 is 12 residues long. DNA of the CDR3: TGCAGCGGTAAAGCATCGTCCGGGACCCAGTACTTC. It encodes CSGKASSGTQYF. Based on the CDR3 plus reference TRBV29-1 and TRBJ2-5, the full variable domain is SAVISQKPSRDICQRGTSLTIQCQVDSQVTMMFWYRQQPGQSLTLIATANQGSEATYESGFVIDKFPISRPNLTFSTLTVSNMSPEDSSIYLCSGKASSGTQYFGPGTRLLVL.

The rearrangement links TRBV5-1 to TRBJ2-1, with D perhaps given as TRBD1 or TRBD2 (6 bases each). Germline V gene sequence: CDR1 SGHRS, CDR2 YFSETQ. V lost 1 base, J lost 8 bases, and 22 bases lay in between. The CDR3 spans 17 residues. The CDR3 loop reads CASSLPETGRSSDEQFF. The DNA for the CDR3 is TGCGCCAGCAGCTTGCCCGAAACAGGGAGGTCATCGGATGAGCAGTTCTTC.

The rearrangement links TRBV30 to TRBJ2-7; D tentatively reads TRBD1 or TRBD2 (5 bases each). Trimming removed 1 base at V and 6 bases at J, with 16 bases between. The CDR3 totals 14 residues. The V gene's germline CDR1 is GTSNPN and CDR2 SVGIG (reference sequence). The CDR3 DNA sequence: TGTGCCTGGAGTGCGGGGACGCGGTGGGGCGAGCAGTACTTC. This codes for CAWSAGTRWGEQYF.

The chain is built from TRBV28 and TRBJ2-1; D gene uncertain. V lost 5 bases to trimming and J lost 6 bases, with 11 bases between them. Germline V lookup: CDR1 MDHEN, CDR2 SYDVKM. CDR3 length: 13 amino acids. In nucleotides, the CDR3 is TGTGCCAGCAGTGTCCTACAGCCCAATGAGCAGTTCTTC. This sequence encodes CASSVLQPNEQFF.